The clone carrying this TCR beta chain was seen many times. Its antigen is still unknown. Germline DNA was extracted alongside blood RNA, which was obtained from unsorted whole blood. Patients in the cohort were treatment-naive and living with chronic HBV infection. This sample is drawn from a study of tumor-infiltrating lymphocytes in primary liver carcinoma. Study-level background: The patient group consisted of men and women aged 30 to 69 years. Findings and caveats of the study: Blood fell significantly below tumors in its top-250-clone fraction (p = 0.039). Tumor-adjacent and tumor-blood pairs shared a smaller degree of overlap than tumor region pairs.

TCR beta cDNA was made from approximately 500 ng total RNA with a constant-region primer. ARM-PCR, slightly modified, supplied the TCR beta libraries through three nested multiplex PCR rounds. Each of the first two PCR rounds ran roughly 9 cycles with TRBV1-TRBV30 forward and C-beta reverse primers. TCRdb analysed the multiplex PCR reads with MiXCR anew, one entry per CDR3 protein. The data contain approximately 330,000 distinct CDR3 sequences, less than 70% of them singletons. Trimming left V 10 bases short and J 0 bases short, with 11 bases between. This CDR3 spans 13 amino acids. The chain carries TRBV12-3 or TRBV12-4 and TRBJ2-3, with D hard to call. This TCR derives from a man in his forties or fifties with primary liver carcinoma and hepatitis B virus infection. The sample taken for sequencing was peripheral blood. The CDR3 sequence is CANRRGSTDTQYF. CDR3 bases: TGTGCCAACCGGCGCGGTAGCACAGATACGCAGTATTTT.